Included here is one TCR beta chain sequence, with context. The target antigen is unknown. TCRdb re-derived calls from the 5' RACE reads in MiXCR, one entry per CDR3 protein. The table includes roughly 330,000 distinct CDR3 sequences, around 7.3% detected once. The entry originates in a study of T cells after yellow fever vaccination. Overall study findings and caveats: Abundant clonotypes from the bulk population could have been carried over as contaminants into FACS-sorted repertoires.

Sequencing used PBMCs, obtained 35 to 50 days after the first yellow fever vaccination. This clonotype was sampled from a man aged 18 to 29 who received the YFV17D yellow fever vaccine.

The CDR3 sequence: CASSPTPSVVMYVEQYF. CDR3 nucleotides: TGTGCCAGCAGTCCTACACCCTCGGTCGTAATGTACGTTGAGCAGTACTTC. V usage is TRBV7-6 and J usage is TRBJ2-7; D not certain. The CDR3 has 17 amino acids. Germline V lookup: CDR1 SGHVS, CDR2 FNYEAQ. V lost 6 bases and J lost 7, with 28 bases in between.